Here is one T cell receptor beta chain with its context. Its cognate antigen is unknown. The data were produced by immunoSEQ multiplex PCR, yet TCRdb's version contains in-frame clones alone and is incomplete. The repertoire holds approximately 31,000 clones, with around two thirds as singletons. The data were obtained in a study of vaccination effects on CD4 cells after COVID-19. Broader study findings: Few convalescent patients and no early post-infection timepoints were included in the study. Clones induced by infection and by vaccine showed marked clonal contraction late after vaccination.

CDR3 length: 15 amino acids. Between the trimmed V and J ends, which lost 0 bases and 3 bases, there was a span of 10 bases. Per germline, CDR1 SGHRS and CDR2 YFSETQ. On roughly day 9 of culture, CD4+ T cells were separated out. This chain uses TRBV5-1 with TRBJ2-1, with D possibly TRBD1 on 5 matching bases. Sequenced here: CD4+ T cells from PBMCs cultured without peptide, sampled before COVID-19 vaccination. The source is a human donor who received a COVID-19 vaccine. The CDR3 here is CASSLEGAVYNEQFF. CDR3 DNA sequence: TGCGCCAGCAGCTTGGAAGGGGCCGTCTACAATGAGCAGTTCTTC.